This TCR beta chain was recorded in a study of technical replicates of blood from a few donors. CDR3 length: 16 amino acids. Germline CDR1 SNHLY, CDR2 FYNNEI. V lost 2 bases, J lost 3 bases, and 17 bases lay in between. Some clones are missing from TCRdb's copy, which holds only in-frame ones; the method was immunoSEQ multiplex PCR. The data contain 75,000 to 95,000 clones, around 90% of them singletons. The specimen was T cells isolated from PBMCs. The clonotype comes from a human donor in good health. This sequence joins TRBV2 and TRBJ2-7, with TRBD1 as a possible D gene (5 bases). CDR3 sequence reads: CASSESGSQNNYEQYF. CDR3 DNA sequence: TGTGCCAGCAGTGAATCAGGGTCCCAAAATAACTACGAGCAGTACTTC.